One TCR beta chain is described in this entry. What it binds is not known. The data were obtained in a study of cytotoxic CD8 clonotypes in ibrutinib-treated CLL. On the study more broadly: Averaging across samples gave approximately 270,000 productive templates and roughly 90,000 productive rearrangements.

J was trimmed by 5 bases and V by 0 bases; bases with no gene match: 7. The CDR3 length is 16 residues. Germline assignment: CDR1 MGHRA and CDR2 YSYEKL. The targeted sequencing depth was 1 in 200,000 to 1 in 1 million T cells. Profiling relied on immunoSEQ multiplex PCR, and the TCRdb table lists in-frame clones only, not all of them. Among over 45,000 clones listed, around 60% were seen once. Overall study findings and caveats: Shared public clonotypes were rare, and on treatment they either got smaller or stayed the same. Clonality was higher at baseline than in age-matched healthy donors and tracked circulating CD8+ T-cell counts.

The sequenced sample was PBMCs, obtained after 24 months of ibrutinib treatment. This TCR was sampled from a human donor with chronic lymphocytic leukemia. This sequence joins TRBV4-1 and TRBJ2-5, with 9 bases aligning to TRBD2. The CDR3 DNA reads TGCGCCAGCAGCCAAGATAGAGGCGGGAGGGGTGAGACCCAGTACTTC. It specifies CASSQDRGGRGETQYF.